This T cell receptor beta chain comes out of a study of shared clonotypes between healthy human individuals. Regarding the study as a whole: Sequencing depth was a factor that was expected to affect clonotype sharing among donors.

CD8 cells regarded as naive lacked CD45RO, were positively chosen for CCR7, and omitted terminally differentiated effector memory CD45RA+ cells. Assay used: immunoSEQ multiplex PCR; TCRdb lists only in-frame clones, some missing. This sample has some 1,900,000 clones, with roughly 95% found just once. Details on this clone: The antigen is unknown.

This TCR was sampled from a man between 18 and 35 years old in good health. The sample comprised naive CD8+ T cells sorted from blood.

The CDR3 nucleotides read TGTGCCTGGAGCACCGGGACAGGGCGGGACACCATATATTTT. It encodes CAWSTGTGRDTIYF. The genes are TRBV30 and TRBJ1-3, with TRBD1 identical over 9 bases. The CDR3 consists of 14 residues. Per the germline V gene, CDR1 is GTSNPN and CDR2 is SVGIG (reference sequence). With V trimmed by 3 bases and J by 8 bases, 8 bases remained unmatched.